A selection of T cell receptor beta chains follows, all from one sample in a study of cytomegalovirus exposure and HLA in healthy donors. This table comes from immunoSEQ multiplex PCR, and its TCRdb copy is limited to in-frame clones, with some not included. Here the sample spans under 200,000 clones, under 90% being singletons. Input material: PBMCs. The receptor source for this set is a man aged 18-30 years in good health and CMV-seropositive. Each CDR3 is given with its conserved first and last residue. A D gene is named only where the DNA matches it firmly. Clone sizes are given selectively: once, few, many, or a class where the clone is expanded.

abundance	v_gene	j_gene	d_gene	CDR3aa	CDR3nt
NA	TRBV9	TRBJ2-1	TRBD2	CASSFRLAGEWDEQFF	TGTGCCAGCAGCTTCCGACTAGCGGGAGAGTGGGATGAGCAGTTCTTC
few	TRBV19	TRBJ1-2	NA	CASHTVRYGYTF	TGTGCCAGTCATACAGTGCGCTATGGCTACACCTTC
NA	TRBV5-1	TRBJ2-6	NA	CASSFQAHSGANVLTF	TGCGCCAGCAGCTTCCAGGCCCACTCTGGGGCCAACGTCCTGACTTTC
NA	TRBV19	TRBJ2-7	TRBD1	CASSQGQGNEQYF	TGTGCCAGTAGCCAGGGACAGGGTAACGAGCAGTACTTC
NA	TRBV27	TRBJ2-7	NA	CASSTGTGRISYEQYF	TGTGCCAGCAGCACAGGTACCGGACGGATATCCTACGAGCAGTACTTC
NA	TRBV5-1	TRBJ2-7	NA	CASSTTGSSYEQYF	TGCGCCAGCAGCACGACTGGGAGCTCCTACGAGCAGTACTTC
few	TRBV9	TRBJ2-7	NA	CASSVRATPSEQYF	TGTGCCAGCAGCGTACGCGCTACCCCAAGCGAGCAGTACTTC
NA	TRBV19	TRBJ2-1	TRBD2	CASTWTSGSNNEQFF	TGTGCCAGTACCTGGACTAGCGGGAGCAACAATGAGCAGTTCTTC
NA	TRBV5-4	TRBJ1-1	NA	CASSNTGTPWNTEAFF	TGTGCCAGCAGCAATACAGGGACGCCCTGGAACACTGAAGCTTTCTTT
NA	TRBV9	TRBJ2-3	NA	CASSVSGRTDTQYF	TGTGCCAGCAGCGTGTCAGGGCGCACAGATACGCAGTATTTT
NA	TRBV25-1	TRBJ2-1	TRBD1	CASSERQGGDEQFF	TGTGCCAGCAGTGAACGACAGGGGGGCGATGAGCAGTTCTTC
NA	TRBV28	TRBJ2-3	TRBD2	CASSFTSGSFADTQYF	TGTGCCAGCAGTTTTACTAGCGGGAGTTTCGCAGATACGCAGTATTTT
NA	TRBV20-1	TRBJ1-1	NA	CSARSSAEAFF	TGCAGTGCTAGATCCTCGGCTGAAGCTTTCTTT
NA	TRBV25-1	TRBJ2-1	TRBD1	CASSEGQGLSDEQFF	TGTGCCAGCAGTGAGGGACAGGGTCTGTCGGATGAGCAGTTCTTC
NA	TRBV5-1	TRBJ2-2	TRBD2	CASSLESGRALRTGELFF	TGCGCCAGCAGCTTGGAGAGCGGGAGGGCCCTCCGTACCGGGGAGCTGTTTTTT
NA	TRBV6-5	TRBJ2-7	NA	CASSARVPYEQYF	TGTGCCAGCAGTGCGCGGGTTCCCTACGAGCAGTACTTC
NA	TRBV30	TRBJ2-3	NA	CAWSVKGVTDTQYF	TGTGCCTGGAGTGTAAAGGGAGTAACAGATACGCAGTATTTT